This entry lists 26 T cell receptor beta chains sequenced from one sample in a study of CD8 T cells in ankylosing spondylitis. TCRdb reprocessed the 5' RACE reads via MiXCR and lists one record per CDR3 protein. The sample carries 150,000 to 250,000 distinct CDR3 sequences, 10% to 15% recorded once. The material sequenced was blood, either unsorted or a sorted T cell fraction (not recorded which). All receptors come from a male donor with ankylosing spondylitis or in good health (not recorded which).

This clonotype has only a few counts. The chain carries TRBV29-1 and TRBJ2-1; possibly TRBD2 for D (6 bases). Between the trimmed V and J ends, which lost 3 bases and 0 bases, there was a span of 12 bases. The CDR3 runs to 15 residues. Germline V gene sequence: CDR1 SQVTM, CDR2 ANQGSEA. The CDR3 DNA reads TGCAGCGTTGAGGCTAGCGCGAGCTCCTACAATGAGCAGTTCTTC. The encoded protein is CSVEASASSYNEQFF.

This clonotype has more than one count but fewer than ten. The limits of the CDR3 on the DNA are not certain, so only TCRdb's listed CDR3 is given. The chain recombines TRBV4-2 with TRBJ2-2. The CDR3 is 15 residues long, ends included. Germline V lookup: CDR1 LGHNA, CDR2 YNFKEQ. This CDR3 is CASSQGGDTGELFFF.

In this sample, this clonotype turned up a few times. This chain connects TRBV15 to TRBJ2-7, with D possibly TRBD2 on 6 matching bases. Germline V gene data show CDR1 as LNHNV and CDR2 as YYDKDF (reference sequence). The CDR3 spans 15 residues. The V and J ends lost 0 bases and 2 bases respectively, with 11 bases between them. CDR3 bases: TGTGCCACCAGCAGAGACGGGGGAGTCCCCTACGAGCAGTACTTC. Residues: CATSRDGGVPYEQYF. Together with reference TRBV15 and TRBJ2-7, the CDR3 gives the full variable domain: DAMVIQNPRYQVTQFGKPVTLSCSQTLNHNVMYWYQQKSSQAPKLLFHYYDKDFNNEADTPDNFQSRRPNTSFCFLDIRSPGLGDTAMYLCATSRDGGVPYEQYFGPGTRLTVT.

This clonotype was counted a few times. The rearrangement links TRBV30 to TRBJ2-7; D uncertain. The V end was cut by 1 base, the J end by 2 bases, with 6 bases between. The CDR3 runs to 12 residues. Germline V gene lookup returns CDR1 GTSNPN and CDR2 SVGIG (reference sequence). The CDR3: CAWSDDTYEQYF. The CDR3 DNA is TGTGCCTGGAGTGACGATACCTACGAGCAGTACTTC.

The gene calls are TRBV29-1 and TRBJ2-2; perhaps TRBD1 as D (6 bases). Trimming pared 4 bases from V and 3 bases from J, leaving 18 bases between. CDR1 and CDR2 (germline): SQVTM, ANQGSEA. This CDR3 comprises 16 residues. The CDR3 coding sequence is TGCAGCGTTGTAGGACAGCCCTTCGGGGACACCGGGGAGCTGTTTTTT. The encoded protein is CSVVGQPFGDTGELFF.

The chain couples TRBV4-1 to TRBJ1-1, with 11 bases lining up with TRBD1. The CDR3 is 15 amino acids. The V gene's germline CDR1 is MGHRA and CDR2 YSYEKL. With 0 bases clipped from V and 5 bases from J, the junction kept 2 bases outside the gene matches. The CDR3 bases are TGCGCCAGCAGCCAAGATGGACAGGGGGCGACTGAAGCTTTCTTT. Amino acids: CASSQDGQGATEAFF.

This clonotype was counted between two and nine times. In nucleotides, the CDR3 is TGTGCCAGCAGCCAAGGGGGGAACTATCCCACAGATACGCAGTATTTT. Protein: CASSQGGNYPTDTQYF. The chain joins TRBV3-1 to TRBJ2-3; perhaps D is TRBD1 or TRBD2 (5 bases each). This CDR3 region has 16 residues. The ends were cut back, 1 base at V and 2 bases at J, with 13 bases in the middle. CDR1 and CDR2 (germline): LGHDT, YNNKEL (reference sequence).

This clonotype showed up just a few times. V usage is TRBV6-1 and J usage is TRBJ1-2, with D perhaps TRBD1 (5 bases). From germline, CDR1 is MNHNS and CDR2 SASEGT. V lost 5 bases, J lost 8 bases, and 15 bases lay in between. The CDR3 contains 13 residues. The CDR3 is CASSLTGFGGYTF. The CDR3 DNA sequence: TGTGCCAGCAGTCTAACAGGCTTCGGAGGCTACACCTTC.

This clonotype was seen at least ten times. This rearrangement joins TRBV7-9 to TRBJ2-7; TRBD1 might be the D (6 bases). CDR1 is SEHNR and CDR2 is FQNEAQ in the germline V gene (reference sequence). This CDR3 region has 13 residues. V shed 5 bases and J shed 3 bases, with 11 bases lying between them. The CDR3 region has the DNA TGTGCCAGCAGCGGGACATCCGACTACGAGCAGTACTTC. It encodes CASSGTSDYEQYF. Using reference TRBV7-9 and TRBJ2-7 for the parts outside the CDR3, the full variable domain is DTGVSQNPRHKITKRGQNVTFRCDPISEHNRLYWYRQTLGQGPEFLTYFQNEAQLEKSRLLSDRFSAERPKGSFSTLEIQRTEQGDSAMYLCASSGTSDYEQYFGPGTRLTVT.

This clonotype was counted between two and nine times. This chain uses TRBV7-2 with TRBJ2-7; a weak D match, TRBD1 (7 bases). V lost 5 bases to trimming and J lost 4 bases, with 21 bases between them. Germline values: CDR1 SGHTA, CDR2 FQGNSA. The CDR3 consists of 16 residues. For the CDR3, the DNA is TGTGCCAGCAGCGGGGGGTCGGGGACAGTGTGGTACGAGCAGTACTTC. This gives the protein CASSGGSGTVWYEQYF.

This clonotype was detected only a few times. This chain joins TRBV9 and TRBJ1-4; the D is unclear. Germline loops: CDR1 SGDLS, CDR2 YYNGEE. CDR3 size: 15 residues. Deletions cut 0 bases from V and 2 bases from J, with 8 bases between. The CDR3 here is CASSVGGFTNEKLFF. CDR3 DNA sequence: TGTGCCAGCAGCGTAGGGGGATTTACTAATGAAAAACTGTTTTTT.

The gene calls are TRBV20-1 and TRBJ2-7; the D gene is possibly TRBD2 (5 bases). This CDR3 contains 12 residues. V shed 1 base and J shed 5 bases, with 9 bases lying between them. Germline CDR1 DFQATT, CDR2 SNEGSKA (reference sequence). CDR3 sequence (DNA): TGCAGTGCTAGAGCGAACGGGGACGAGCAGTACTTC. Translating it yields CSARANGDEQYF.

This clonotype showed up just a few times. The J gene is TRBJ2-1, the V gene TRBV6-5; possible D gene TRBD1, 5 bases. CDR3 length: 13 amino acids. The V end was cut by 4 bases, the J end by 3 bases, with 7 bases between. Germline CDR1 reads MNHEY; CDR2 reads SVGAGI. The CDR3 bases are TGTGCCAGCAGTTCGGACATCTACAATGAGCAGTTCTTC. Translation: CASSSDIYNEQFF.

This clonotype was picked up a small number of times. This chain links TRBV20-1 with TRBJ2-7; the D call may be TRBD1 or TRBD2 (5 bases each). V shed 6 bases and J shed 2 bases, with 14 bases lying between them. Germline CDR1 and CDR2: DFQATT and SNEGSKA (reference sequence). The CDR3 has 13 amino acids. The CDR3 loop is CSAAPGRTYEQYF. CDR3 in DNA: TGCAGTGCAGCCCCGGGACGGACCTACGAGCAGTACTTC.

This clonotype was detected only a few times. The chain has TRBV10-3 and TRBJ2-7; a weak D match, TRBD2 (6 bases). This CDR3 is built from 14 residues. Germline V gives CDR1 ENHRY, CDR2 SYGVKD. The V end lost 0 bases, the J end lost 3 bases, and 9 bases lay between the germline ends. The CDR3 reads CAISESVGGYEQYF. CDR3 sequence (DNA): TGTGCCATCAGTGAGTCGGTGGGGGGCTACGAGCAGTACTTC.

This clonotype was seen a few times. The genes are TRBV7-2 and TRBJ2-1, with a tentative D call TRBD2 (6 bases). The CDR3 runs 13 residues. Germline loops: CDR1 SGHTA, CDR2 FQGNSA. Trimming took off 0 bases at V and 10 bases at J, with 10 bases between the two ends. The CDR3 spells CASSLATSVEQFF. The CDR3 DNA reads TGTGCCAGCAGCTTAGCGACTAGTGTGGAGCAGTTCTTC.

This clonotype was seen a few times. V gene TRBV6-4 combines with J gene TRBJ1-1; TRBD1 matches at 8 bases. V lost 6 bases to trimming and J lost 4 bases; unmatched junction nucleotides: 7. This CDR3 comprises 14 residues. Germline assignment: CDR1 MRHNA and CDR2 SNTAGT. CDR3 loop: CASSGGQGGTEAFF. CDR3 in DNA: TGTGCCAGCAGCGGCGGACAGGGTGGCACTGAAGCTTTCTTT.

This clonotype has just a few counts. The rearrangement links TRBV6-2 or TRBV6-3 to TRBJ2-1; 9 bases agree with TRBD2. Trimming cost V 3 bases and J 0 bases; bases outside gene matches: 21. Germline loops: CDR1 MNHEY, CDR2 SVGEGT. The CDR3 is 22 amino acids. The CDR3 sequence is CASSYQGGWPSGIPSSYNEQFF. The CDR3 DNA sequence: TGTGCCAGCAGTTATCAGGGCGGGTGGCCTAGCGGGATTCCAAGCTCCTACAATGAGCAGTTCTTC.

This clonotype has just a few counts. The rearrangement joins TRBV3-1 to TRBJ2-3, with 11 bases matching TRBD2. This CDR3 is built from 17 residues. Germline loops: CDR1 LGHDT, CDR2 YNNKEL (reference sequence). V shed 0 bases, J shed 2 bases, and the junction held 4 bases outside the gene matches. The CDR3 nucleotides are TGTGCCAGCAGCCAAGAATCACTAGCGGGGGACACAGATACGCAGTATTTT. Residues: CASSQESLAGDTDTQYF.

This clonotype was counted between two and nine times. This rearrangement joins TRBV27 to TRBJ1-2, with a tentative D call TRBD1 (6 bases). Germline CDR1 MNHEY, CDR2 SMNVEV (reference sequence). V dropped 3 bases and J dropped 2 bases, with 7 bases sitting between them. This CDR3 has 13 amino acids. The CDR3 nucleotides are TGTGCCAGCAGTTTCCAGGGGAACTATGGCTACACCTTC. Its translation: CASSFQGNYGYTF.

This clonotype was found a few times. The chain is built from TRBV20-1 and TRBJ2-3; 10 bases are shared with TRBD2. The V and J ends lost 4 bases and 1 base, in that order; junction bases with no gene match: 5. The CDR3 spans 15 residues. Germline CDR1 reads DFQATT; CDR2 reads SNEGSKA (reference sequence). CDR3 nucleotides: TGCAGTGCTACCCGGACTAGCGGACGCACAGATACGCAGTATTTT. As protein: CSATRTSGRTDTQYF.

In this sample, this clonotype turned up a few times. The chain couples TRBV7-8 to TRBJ2-2; D is unclear. CDR1 and CDR2 from the germline V gene are SGHVS and FQNEAQ. V was trimmed by 6 bases and J by 0 bases, leaving 11 bases between them. CDR3 length equals 15 residues. The CDR3 DNA is TGTGCCAGCAGTAATACTATCCCGAACACCGGGGAGCTGTTTTTT. This translates into CASSNTIPNTGELFF.

This chain joins TRBV19 and TRBJ2-2; the D is unclear. The V gene lost 10 bases and the J gene lost 6 bases, with 9 bases spanning the gap. CDR1 is LNHDA and CDR2 is SQIVND in the germline V gene (reference sequence). The length of the CDR3 is 11 residues. The chain's CDR3 is CATTVSGELFF. The CDR3, as DNA: TGTGCCACCACGGTATCCGGGGAGCTGTTTTTT.

This chain links TRBV4-1 with TRBJ2-7; tentatively, D is TRBD2 (6 bases). The CDR3 length is 14 residues. V was pared by 6 bases and J by 0 bases, with 12 bases between. Looked up from germline, CDR1 is MGHRA and CDR2 is YSYEKL. CDR3 sequence reads: CASRPTSLSYEQYF. CDR3 bases: TGCGCCAGCAGACCCACTAGCCTCTCCTACGAGCAGTACTTC.

The genes are TRBV15 and TRBJ2-1, with 12 nucleotides matching TRBD2. The CDR3 length is 17 residues. V dropped 5 bases and J dropped 7; count of bases not matched to a gene: 12. The germline V gene has CDR1 LNHNV and CDR2 YYDKDF (reference sequence). The CDR3: CATSPLGELAGGNEQFF. In DNA, the CDR3 is TGTGCCACCAGCCCCCTAGGGGAACTAGCGGGAGGAAATGAGCAGTTCTTC.

This clonotype has more than one count but fewer than ten. One junction end does not reproduce the germline sequence, and a read error may be involved. J is TRBJ1-1 and V is TRBV7-9; D unclear. The CDR3 covers 15 residues. The germline V gene encodes CDR1 SEHNR and CDR2 FQNEAQ (reference sequence). For the CDR3, the DNA is TGTGCCAGCAGCTTAAGCCCTCGGCCGCCCGACCGCGGGGATTTT. It codes for CASSLSPRPPDRGDF.